This TCR beta chain was identified in a study of T cell repertoires in cytomegalovirus infection. The wider study: The authors used CMV epitopes that were HLA-C-restricted (recently identified) and HLA-B-restricted (well studied). Public TCR beta signatures indicated both CMV infection and matching HLA type. Study conclusions and caveats: Predominance within the ex vivo response was attributable to HLA-C-restricted CMV-specific TCR beta clonotypes. The study identified carriers of CMV plus the relevant HLA from cumulative public TCR beta family frequency.

Of note for this clonotype: Its cognate antigen is unknown.

Germline CDR1 and CDR2: LNHDA and SQIVND (reference sequence). V gave up 6 bases and J gave up 1 base; unmatched junction bases: 3. The CDR3 runs 14 residues. Each CDR3 protein gets one entry after TCRdb re-called the reads with MiXCR. There are a few hundred thousand distinct CDR3 sequences in the sample; nearly 35% occur only once, and roughly 12% lies in the top ten. The receptor was derived from a human donor in good health (CMV status not recorded). Some clones in this sample may be carry-over from other donors' samples. The chain joins TRBV19 to TRBJ1-1; 9 bases agree with TRBD1. The sample in question was cultured PBMCs, obtained from culture after CMV antigen stimulation. This CDR3 is CASRLQGANTEAFF. The CDR3 DNA follows: TGTGCCAGTAGGTTACAGGGGGCGAACACTGAAGCTTTCTTT.